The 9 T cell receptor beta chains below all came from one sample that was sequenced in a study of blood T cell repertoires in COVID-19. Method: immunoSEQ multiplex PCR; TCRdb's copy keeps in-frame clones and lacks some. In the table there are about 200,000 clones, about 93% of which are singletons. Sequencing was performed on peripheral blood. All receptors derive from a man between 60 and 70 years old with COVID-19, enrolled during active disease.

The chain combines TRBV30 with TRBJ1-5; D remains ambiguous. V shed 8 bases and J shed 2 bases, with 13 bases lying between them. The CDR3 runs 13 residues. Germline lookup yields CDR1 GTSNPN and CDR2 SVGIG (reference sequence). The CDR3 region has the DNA TGTGCCGCGGGAAGGCAGGGCAATCAGCCCCAGCATTTT. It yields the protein CAAGRQGNQPQHF.

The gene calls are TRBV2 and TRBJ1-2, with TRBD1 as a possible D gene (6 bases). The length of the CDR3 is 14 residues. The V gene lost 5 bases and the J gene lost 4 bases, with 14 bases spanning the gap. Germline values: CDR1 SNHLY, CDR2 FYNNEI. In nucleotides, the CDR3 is TGTGCCAGCAGTATACAGGGCCAGCGCTATGGCTACACCTTC. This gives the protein CASSIQGQRYGYTF.

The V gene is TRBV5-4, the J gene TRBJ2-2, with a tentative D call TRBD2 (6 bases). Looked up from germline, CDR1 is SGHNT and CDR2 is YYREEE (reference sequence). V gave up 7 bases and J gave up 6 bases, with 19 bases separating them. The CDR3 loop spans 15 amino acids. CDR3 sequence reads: CASSGRDGGAGELFF. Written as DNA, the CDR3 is TGTGCCAGCTCCGGGAGAGACGGTGGGGCCGGGGAGCTGTTTTTT.

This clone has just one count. The DNA of the CDR3 is TGTGCCAGCAGCACGGGACTAGCGGGAGTGGTCGGGGAGCTGTTTTTT. It encodes CASSTGLAGVVGELFF. The chain links TRBV7-2 to TRBJ2-2; TRBD2 matches at 14 bases. CDR1 and CDR2 (germline): SGHTA, FQGNSA. The V segment lost 5 bases and the J segment 7 bases; nucleotides outside the gene matches: 6. The length of the CDR3 is 16 residues.

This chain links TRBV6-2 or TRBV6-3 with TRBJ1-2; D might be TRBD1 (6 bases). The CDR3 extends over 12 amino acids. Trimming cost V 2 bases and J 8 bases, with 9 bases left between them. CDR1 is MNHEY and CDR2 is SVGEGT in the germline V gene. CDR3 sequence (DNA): TGTGCCAGCAGTTACAAGGGGACAGGCTACACCTTC. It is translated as CASSYKGTGYTF.

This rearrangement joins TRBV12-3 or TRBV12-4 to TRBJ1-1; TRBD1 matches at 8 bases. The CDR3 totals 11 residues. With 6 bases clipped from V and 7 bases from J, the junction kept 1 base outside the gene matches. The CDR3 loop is CASSDRGEAFF. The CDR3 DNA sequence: TGTGCCAGCAGCGACAGGGGTGAAGCTTTCTTT.

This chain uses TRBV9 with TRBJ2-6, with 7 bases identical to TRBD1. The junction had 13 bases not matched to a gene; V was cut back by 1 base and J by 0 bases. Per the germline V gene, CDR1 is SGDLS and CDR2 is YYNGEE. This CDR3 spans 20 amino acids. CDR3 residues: CASSVRQGESPDSGANVLTF. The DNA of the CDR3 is TGTGCCAGCAGCGTAAGGCAGGGGGAAAGCCCTGACTCTGGGGCCAACGTCCTGACTTTC.

In DNA, the CDR3 is TGTGCCAGCAGTCCACCCGGGACAGGTAACACTGAAGCTTTCTTT. This gives the protein CASSPPGTGNTEAFF. The gene calls are TRBV6-5 and TRBJ1-1, with TRBD1 matching 8 bases. CDR1 is MNHEY, CDR2 SVGAGI, per germline. The CDR3 covers 15 residues. Losses at the gene ends were 5 bases for V and 2 bases for J; bases not matched to a gene: 7.

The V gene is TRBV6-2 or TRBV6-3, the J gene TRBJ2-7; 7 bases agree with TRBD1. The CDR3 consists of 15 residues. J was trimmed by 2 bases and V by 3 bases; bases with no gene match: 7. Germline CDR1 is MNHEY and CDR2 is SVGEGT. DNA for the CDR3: TGTGCCAGCAGTTATCAGTACAGGGGCACCTACGAGCAGTACTTC. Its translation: CASSYQYRGTYEQYF.